Listed here are 9 T cell receptor beta chains from one sample, sequenced in a study of cytomegalovirus exposure and HLA in healthy donors. Researchers ran the PCR with 60 Vbeta and 13 Jbeta primers. TCRdb's copy holds only in-frame clones and misses some; the assay was immunoSEQ multiplex PCR. This sample has 110,000 to 150,000 clones; 70% occur once, and the top ten carry 2.1%. Sequencing was carried out using PBMCs. Receptors originate from a woman aged 60-75 years in good health and CMV-seropositive.

The chain joins TRBV21-1 to TRBJ2-5; the table's D call, TRBD1, was not checked against the DNA. TRBV21-1 is described as a pseudogene. There are 14 residues in the CDR3. The chain's CDR3 is CASSAPTGQETQYF. The DNA of the CDR3 is TGTGCCAGCAGCGCCCCGACAGGGCAAGAGACCCAGTACTTC.

The CDR3 nucleotides read TGTGCCAGCAGTCTCCGGGGTCACACCTACGAGCAGTACTTC. Protein: CASSLRGHTYEQYF. V gene TRBV6-5 combines with J gene TRBJ2-5; tentatively, D is TRBD2 (5 bases). The end of the DNA aligns better with TRBJ2-7, so the J call may be wrong. The CDR3 extends over 14 amino acids. CDR1 MNHEY and CDR2 SVGAGI come from the germline V gene.

V and J are TRBV7-3 and TRBJ1-1; TRBD1 might be the D (5 bases). Per germline, CDR1 SGHTA and CDR2 FQGTGA. Trimming stripped 2 bases from V and 13 bases from J, with 20 bases between. The CDR3 sequence is 14 residues long. Here the CDR3 DNA reads TGTGCCAGCAGCTTAGATTCTGTTAAAGGGGCGGTTTTCTTT. It specifies CASSLDSVKGAVFF.

This clone was found a few times. The genes are TRBV28 and TRBJ1-5; 7 bases align to TRBD1. V was pared by 6 bases and J by 2 bases, with 7 bases of the junction left unmatched. The germline V gene has CDR1 MDHEN and CDR2 SYDVKM. The CDR3 runs 15 residues. In DNA form, the CDR3 reads TGTGCCAGCAGCTACGGACAGGAGCGCAATCAGCCCCAGCATTTT. Translating it yields CASSYGQERNQPQHF.

The chain employs TRBV28 and TRBJ1-2; possibly TRBD1 for D (6 bases). Germline assignment: CDR1 MDHEN and CDR2 SYDVKM. The V end lost 7 bases, the J end lost 4 bases, and 10 bases lay between the germline ends. This CDR3 contains 12 residues. The CDR3, as DNA: TGTGCCAGCAACACAGGGAGCTATGGCTACACCTTC. Its protein product is CASNTGSYGYTF.

In this sample, this clone turned up a few times. The chain uses TRBV7-9 and TRBJ1-2; D is unclear. The CDR3 has 12 amino acids. The V and J ends lost 6 bases and 8 bases respectively, with 13 bases between them. The germline V gene has CDR1 SEHNR and CDR2 FQNEAQ (reference sequence). The CDR3 reads CASRSDGYGYTF. The CDR3 bases are TGTGCCAGCAGATCCGACGGGTACGGCTACACCTTC.

CDR3 nucleotide sequence: TGTGCCATCCAAAGCGGGACAGGAGCCTCTGGGGCCAACGTCCTGACTTTC. It is translated as CAIQSGTGASGANVLTF. The chain is built from TRBV10-3 and TRBJ2-6, with D maybe TRBD1 (8 bases). Trimming took 8 bases from V and 0 from J, leaving 17 bases between them. Germline CDR1 ENHRY, CDR2 SYGVKD. CDR3 size: 17 residues.

The chain couples TRBV28 to TRBJ2-2; D is unclear. The V and J ends lost 3 bases and 8 bases respectively, with 7 bases between them. The CDR3 covers 12 residues. The germline V gene has CDR1 MDHEN and CDR2 SYDVKM. In DNA, the CDR3 is TGTGCCAGCAGTTTCCTACGAGGGGAGCTGTTTTTT. The encoded protein is CASSFLRGELFF.

This clone was seen only once. An end of the junction does not agree with germline; a read error may underlie this. The V gene is TRBV7-7, the J gene TRBJ2-5, with D possibly being TRBD2 (5 bases). The CDR3 spans 14 residues. CDR1 and CDR2 from the germline V gene are SSHAT and FNYEAQ (reference sequence). CDR3 sequence (DNA): TGTGCTAGCAGCTTAATGAGGGCCCAAGAGACCCAGTACTTC. Its translation: CASSLMRAQETQYF.